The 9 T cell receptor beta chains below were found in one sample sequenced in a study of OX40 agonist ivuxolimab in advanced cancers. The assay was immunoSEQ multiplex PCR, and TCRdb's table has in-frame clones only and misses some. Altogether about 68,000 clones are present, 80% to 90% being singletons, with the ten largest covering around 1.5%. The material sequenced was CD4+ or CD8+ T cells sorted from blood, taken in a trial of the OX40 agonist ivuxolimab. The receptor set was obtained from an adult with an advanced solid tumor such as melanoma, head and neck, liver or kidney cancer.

Here the CDR3 reads CASSLDRGVTRYGYTF. For the CDR3, the DNA is TGTGCCAGCAGCCTAGACAGGGGCGTAACGCGTTATGGCTACACCTTC. The chain employs TRBV5-4 and TRBJ1-2, with 8 bases that match TRBD1. Losses at the gene ends were 4 bases for V and 5 bases for J; bases not matched to a gene: 13. Germline CDR1 SGHNT, CDR2 YYREEE (reference sequence). The CDR3 covers 16 residues.

CDR3 amino acids: CASSLEGRTGELFF. DNA of the CDR3: TGCGCCAGCAGCTTGGAAGGGCGCACCGGGGAGCTGTTTTTT. The rearrangement uses TRBV5-1 and TRBJ2-2; no clear D gene. Germline V gene sequence: CDR1 SGHRS, CDR2 YFSETQ. V was shortened by 0 bases and J by 4 bases, with 7 bases between the two germline ends. This CDR3 has 14 amino acids.

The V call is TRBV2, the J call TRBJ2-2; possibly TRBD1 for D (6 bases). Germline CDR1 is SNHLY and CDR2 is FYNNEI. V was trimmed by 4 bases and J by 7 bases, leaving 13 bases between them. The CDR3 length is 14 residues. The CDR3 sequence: CASSAGVRSGELFF. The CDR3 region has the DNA TGTGCCAGCAGTGCAGGGGTGAGGAGCGGGGAGCTGTTTTTT.

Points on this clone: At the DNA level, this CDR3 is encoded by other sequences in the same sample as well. The CDR3 reads CASSLQETQYF. The CDR3 bases are TGTGCCAGCAGCCTGCAAGAGACCCAGTACTTC. The chain employs TRBV7-9 and TRBJ2-5; D gene ambiguous. V lost 5 bases and J 2 bases, leaving 3 bases between the germline ends. The CDR3 extends over 11 amino acids. Germline loops: CDR1 SEHNR, CDR2 FQNEAQ (reference sequence).

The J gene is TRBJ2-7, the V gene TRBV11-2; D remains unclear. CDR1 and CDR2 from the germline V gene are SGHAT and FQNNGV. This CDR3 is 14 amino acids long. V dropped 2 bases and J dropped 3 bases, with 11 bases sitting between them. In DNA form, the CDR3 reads TGTGCCAGCAGCTTACAGGACCGCATCTACGAGCAGTACTTC. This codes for CASSLQDRIYEQYF. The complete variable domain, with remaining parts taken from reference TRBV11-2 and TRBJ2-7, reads EAGVAQSPRYKIIEKRQSVAFWCNPISGHATLYWYQQILGQGPKLLIQFQNNGVVDDSQLPKDRFSAERLKGVDSTLKIQPAKLEDSAVYLCASSLQDRIYEQYFGPGTRLTVT.

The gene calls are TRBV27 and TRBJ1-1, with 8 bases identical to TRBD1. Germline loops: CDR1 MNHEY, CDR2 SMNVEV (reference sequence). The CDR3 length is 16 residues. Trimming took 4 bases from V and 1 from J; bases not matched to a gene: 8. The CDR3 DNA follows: TGTGCCAGCAGTTATGGCAGGGGGCTAGGGAACACTGAAGCTTTCTTT. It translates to CASSYGRGLGNTEAFF.

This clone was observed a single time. The CDR3 DNA sequence: TGCGCCAGCAGCTATCAGGGGGATGGCTACACCTTC. Translated, it gives CASSYQGDGYTF. V usage is TRBV5-1 and J usage is TRBJ1-2; 7 bases line up with TRBD1. This CDR3 spans 12 amino acids. The V segment lost 3 bases and the J segment 6 bases; nucleotides outside the gene matches: 2. The germline CDR1 and CDR2 sequences are SGHRS and YFSETQ.

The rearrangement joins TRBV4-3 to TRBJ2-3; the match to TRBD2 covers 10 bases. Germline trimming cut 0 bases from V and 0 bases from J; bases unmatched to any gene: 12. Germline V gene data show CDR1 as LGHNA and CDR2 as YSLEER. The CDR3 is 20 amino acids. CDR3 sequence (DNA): TGCGCCAGCAGCCAAGAATCGAAGAGCGGGAGGGAGGGTAGCACAGATACGCAGTATTTT. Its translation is CASSQESKSGREGSTDTQYF.

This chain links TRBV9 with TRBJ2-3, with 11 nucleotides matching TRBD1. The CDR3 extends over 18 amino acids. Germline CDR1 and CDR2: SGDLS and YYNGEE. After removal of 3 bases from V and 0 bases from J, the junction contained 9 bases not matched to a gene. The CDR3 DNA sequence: TGTGCCAGCAGCGGGGGAGGGACAGGGGGAACTAGCACAGATACGCAGTATTTT. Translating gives CASSGGGTGGTSTDTQYF.